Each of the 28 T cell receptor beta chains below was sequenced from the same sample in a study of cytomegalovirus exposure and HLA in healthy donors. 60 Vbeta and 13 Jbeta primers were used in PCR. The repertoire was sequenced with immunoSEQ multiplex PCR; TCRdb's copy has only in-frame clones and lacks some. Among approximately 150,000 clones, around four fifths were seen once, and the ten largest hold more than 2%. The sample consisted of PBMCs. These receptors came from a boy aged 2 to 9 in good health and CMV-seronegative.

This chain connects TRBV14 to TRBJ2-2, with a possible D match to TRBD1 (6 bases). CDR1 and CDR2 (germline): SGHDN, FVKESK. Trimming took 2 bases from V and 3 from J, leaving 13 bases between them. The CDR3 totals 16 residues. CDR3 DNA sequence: TGTGCCAGCAGCCAATTTCGACAGGTTCACACCGGGGAGCTGTTTTTT. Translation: CASSQFRQVHTGELFF.

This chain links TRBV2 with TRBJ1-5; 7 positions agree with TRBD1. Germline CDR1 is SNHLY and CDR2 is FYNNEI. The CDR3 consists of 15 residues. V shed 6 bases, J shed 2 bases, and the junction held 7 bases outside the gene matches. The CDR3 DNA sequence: TGTGCCAGCAGAGAAACAGGGGTTGGCAATCAGCCCCAGCATTTT. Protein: CASRETGVGNQPQHF.

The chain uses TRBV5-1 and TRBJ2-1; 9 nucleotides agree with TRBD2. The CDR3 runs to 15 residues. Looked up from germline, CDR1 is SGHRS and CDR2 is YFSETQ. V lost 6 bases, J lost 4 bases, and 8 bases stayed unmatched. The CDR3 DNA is TGCGCCAGCACCGACGGGGCGGGGGGGTACAATGAGCAGTTCTTC. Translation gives CASTDGAGGYNEQFF.

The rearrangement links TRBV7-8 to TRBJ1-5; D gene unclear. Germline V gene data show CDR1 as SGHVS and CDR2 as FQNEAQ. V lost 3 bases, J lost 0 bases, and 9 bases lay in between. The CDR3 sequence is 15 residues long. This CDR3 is CASSLSGSSNQPQHF. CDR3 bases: TGTGCCAGCAGCTTGTCGGGGTCTAGCAATCAGCCCCAGCATTTT. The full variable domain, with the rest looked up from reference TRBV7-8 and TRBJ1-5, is GAGVSQSPRYKVAKRGQDVALRCDPISGHVSLFWYQQALGQGPEFLTYFQNEAQLDKSGLPSDRFFAERPEGSVSTLKIQRTQQEDSAVYLCASSLSGSSNQPQHFGDGTRLSIL.

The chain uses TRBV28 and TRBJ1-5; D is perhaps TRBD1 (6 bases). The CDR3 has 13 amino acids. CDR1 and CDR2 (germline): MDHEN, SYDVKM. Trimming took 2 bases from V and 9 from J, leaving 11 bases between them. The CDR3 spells CASSLTGRRPQHF. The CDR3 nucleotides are TGTGCCAGCAGTTTAACAGGGAGACGGCCCCAGCATTTT.

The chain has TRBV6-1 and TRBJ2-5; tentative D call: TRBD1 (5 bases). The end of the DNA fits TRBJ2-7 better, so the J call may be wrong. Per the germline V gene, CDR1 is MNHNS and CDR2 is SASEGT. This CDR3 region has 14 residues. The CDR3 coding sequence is TGTGCCAGCCAGGGTACAGCTACCTCCTACGAGCAGTACTTC. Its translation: CASQGTATSYEQYF.

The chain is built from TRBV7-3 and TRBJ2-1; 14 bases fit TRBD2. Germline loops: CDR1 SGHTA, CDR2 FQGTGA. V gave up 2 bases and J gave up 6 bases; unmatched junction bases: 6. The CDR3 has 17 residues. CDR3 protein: CASSLGTGLAGANEQFF. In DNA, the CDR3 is TGTGCCAGCAGCTTAGGTACGGGACTAGCGGGAGCCAATGAGCAGTTCTTC.

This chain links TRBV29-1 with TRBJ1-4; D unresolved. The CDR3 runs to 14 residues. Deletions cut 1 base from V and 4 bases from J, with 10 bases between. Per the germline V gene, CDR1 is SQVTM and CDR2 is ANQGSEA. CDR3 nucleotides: TGCAGCGTTGAAGCCGTTGGAGTTAATGAAAAACTGTTTTTT. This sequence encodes CSVEAVGVNEKLFF.

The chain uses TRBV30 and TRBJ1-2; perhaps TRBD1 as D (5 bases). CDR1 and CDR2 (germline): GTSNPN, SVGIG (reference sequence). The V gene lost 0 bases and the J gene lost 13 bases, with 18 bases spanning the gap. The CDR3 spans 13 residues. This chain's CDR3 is CAWSVGDRRVSTF. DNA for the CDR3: TGTGCCTGGAGTGTAGGGGATCGTAGGGTCTCCACCTTC.

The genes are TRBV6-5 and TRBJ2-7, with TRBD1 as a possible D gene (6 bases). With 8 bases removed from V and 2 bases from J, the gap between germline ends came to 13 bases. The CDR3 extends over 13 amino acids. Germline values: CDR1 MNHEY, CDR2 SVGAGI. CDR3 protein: CASRDRSAYEQYF. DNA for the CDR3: TGTGCCAGCCGAGACAGGTCCGCCTACGAGCAGTACTTC.

The CDR3 nucleotides read TGTGCCAGCAGTGAGGGGGCCTACGAGCAGTACTTC. It specifies CASSEGAYEQYF. This sequence joins TRBV27 and TRBJ2-7; tentatively, D is TRBD1 (6 bases). The germline CDR1 and CDR2 sequences are MNHEY and SMNVEV (reference sequence). Trimming cost V 5 bases and J 2 bases, with 7 bases left between them. The length of the CDR3 is 12 residues.

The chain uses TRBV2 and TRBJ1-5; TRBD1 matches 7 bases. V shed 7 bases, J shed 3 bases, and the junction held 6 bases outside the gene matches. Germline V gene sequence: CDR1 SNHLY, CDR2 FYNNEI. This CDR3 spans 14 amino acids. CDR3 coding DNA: TGTGCCAGCAAACCGGGACAGTTCAATCAGCCCCAGCATTTT. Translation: CASKPGQFNQPQHF.

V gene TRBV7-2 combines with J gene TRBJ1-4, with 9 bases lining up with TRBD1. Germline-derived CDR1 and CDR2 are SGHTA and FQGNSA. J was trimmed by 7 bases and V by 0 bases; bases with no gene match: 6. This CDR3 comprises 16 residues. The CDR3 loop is CASSLALTGGGEKLFF. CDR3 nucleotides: TGTGCCAGCAGCTTAGCGTTGACAGGGGGTGGTGAAAAACTGTTTTTT.

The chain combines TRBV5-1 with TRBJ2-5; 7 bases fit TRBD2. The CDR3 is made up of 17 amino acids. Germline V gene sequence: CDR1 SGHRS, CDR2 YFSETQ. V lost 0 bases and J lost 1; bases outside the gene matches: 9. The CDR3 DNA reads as TGCGCCAGCAGCTTGGCGCTCGGCGGGGGATTCCAAGAGACCCAGTACTTC. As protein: CASSLALGGGFQETQYF.

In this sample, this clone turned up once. CDR3 DNA sequence: TGTGCCAGCAGTGGAGGGCCCAGCAATCAGCCCCAGCATTTT. This translates into CASSGGPSNQPQHF. This chain links TRBV2 with TRBJ1-5; unclear D gene. The CDR3 runs to 14 residues. Between the trimmed V and J ends, which lost 4 bases and 1 base, there was a span of 8 bases. Germline V CDR1 and CDR2: SNHLY, FYNNEI.

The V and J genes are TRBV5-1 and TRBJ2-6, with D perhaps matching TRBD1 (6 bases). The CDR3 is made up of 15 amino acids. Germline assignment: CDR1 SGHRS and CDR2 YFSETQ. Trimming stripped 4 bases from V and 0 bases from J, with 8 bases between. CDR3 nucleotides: TGCGCCAGCAGCCCGGACAGCTCTGGGGCCAACGTCCTGACTTTC. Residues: CASSPDSSGANVLTF.

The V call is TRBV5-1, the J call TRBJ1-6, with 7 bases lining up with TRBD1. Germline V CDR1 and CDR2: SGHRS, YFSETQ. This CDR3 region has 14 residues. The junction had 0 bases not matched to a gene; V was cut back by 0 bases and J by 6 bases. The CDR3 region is CASSLDRGNSPLHF. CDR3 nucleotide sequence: TGCGCCAGCAGCTTGGACAGGGGTAATTCACCCCTCCACTTT.

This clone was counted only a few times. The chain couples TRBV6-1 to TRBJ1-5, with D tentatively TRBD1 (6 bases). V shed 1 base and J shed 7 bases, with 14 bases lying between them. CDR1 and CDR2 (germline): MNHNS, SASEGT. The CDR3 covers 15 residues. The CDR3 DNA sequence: TGTGCCAGCAGTGAAGATGCGGGGGCCCCACAGCCCCAGCATTTT. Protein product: CASSEDAGAPQPQHF.

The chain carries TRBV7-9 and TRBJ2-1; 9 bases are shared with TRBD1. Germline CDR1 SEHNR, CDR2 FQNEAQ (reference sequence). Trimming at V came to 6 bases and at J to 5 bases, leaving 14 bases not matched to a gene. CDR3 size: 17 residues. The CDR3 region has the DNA TGTGCCAGCAGTCCTAATCCGGGACAGGGTCTGAACAATGAGCAGTTCTTC. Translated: CASSPNPGQGLNNEQFF. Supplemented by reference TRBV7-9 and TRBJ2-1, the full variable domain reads DTGVSQNPRHKITKRGQNVTFRCDPISEHNRLYWYRQTLGQGPEFLTYFQNEAQLEKSRLLSDRFSAERPKGSFSTLEIQRTEQGDSAMYLCASSPNPGQGLNNEQFFGPGTRLTVL.

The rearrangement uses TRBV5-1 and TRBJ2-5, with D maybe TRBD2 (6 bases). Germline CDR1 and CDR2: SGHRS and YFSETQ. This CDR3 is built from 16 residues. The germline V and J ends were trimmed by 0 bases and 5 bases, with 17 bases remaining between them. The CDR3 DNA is TGCGCCAGCAGCTTGGAAAGCGGGCGCGGGTGGGAGACCCAGTACTTC. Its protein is CASSLESGRGWETQYF.

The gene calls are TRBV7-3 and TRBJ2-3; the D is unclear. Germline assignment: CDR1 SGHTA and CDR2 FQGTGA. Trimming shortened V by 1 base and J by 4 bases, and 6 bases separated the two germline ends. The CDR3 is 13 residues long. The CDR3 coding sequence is TGTGCCAGCAGCTTAATTTATGCAGATACGCAGTATTTT. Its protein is CASSLIYADTQYF.

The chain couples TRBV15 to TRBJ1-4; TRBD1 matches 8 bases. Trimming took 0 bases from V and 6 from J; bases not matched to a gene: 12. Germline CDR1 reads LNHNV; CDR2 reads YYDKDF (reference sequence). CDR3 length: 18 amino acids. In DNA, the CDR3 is TGTGCCACCAGCAGAGATCCCCAGGGCAGGGGGCTTCATGAAAAACTGTTTTTT. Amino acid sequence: CATSRDPQGRGLHEKLFF. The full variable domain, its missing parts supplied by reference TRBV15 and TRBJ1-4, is DAMVIQNPRYQVTQFGKPVTLSCSQTLNHNVMYWYQQKSSQAPKLLFHYYDKDFNNEADTPDNFQSRRPNTSFCFLDIRSPGLGDTAMYLCATSRDPQGRGLHEKLFFGSGTQLSVL.

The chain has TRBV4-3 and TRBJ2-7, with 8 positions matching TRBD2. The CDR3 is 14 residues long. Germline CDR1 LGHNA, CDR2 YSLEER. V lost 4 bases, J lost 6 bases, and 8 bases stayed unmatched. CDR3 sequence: CASSRTGGPGEQYF. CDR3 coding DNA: TGCGCCAGCAGCCGGACGGGAGGGCCGGGCGAGCAGTACTTC.

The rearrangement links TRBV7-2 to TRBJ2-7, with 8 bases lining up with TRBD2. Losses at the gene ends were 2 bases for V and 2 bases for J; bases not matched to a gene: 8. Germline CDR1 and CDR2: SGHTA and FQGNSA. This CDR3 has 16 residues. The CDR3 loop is CASSLLSSGSAYEQYF. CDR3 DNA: TGTGCCAGCAGCTTACTGTCCAGCGGGAGTGCCTACGAGCAGTACTTC.

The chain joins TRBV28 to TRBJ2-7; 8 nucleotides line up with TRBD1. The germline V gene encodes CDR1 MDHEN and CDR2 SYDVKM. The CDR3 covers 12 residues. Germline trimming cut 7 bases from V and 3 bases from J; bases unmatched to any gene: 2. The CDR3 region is CASNGQGYEQYF. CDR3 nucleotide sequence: TGTGCCAGCAATGGACAGGGCTACGAGCAGTACTTC.

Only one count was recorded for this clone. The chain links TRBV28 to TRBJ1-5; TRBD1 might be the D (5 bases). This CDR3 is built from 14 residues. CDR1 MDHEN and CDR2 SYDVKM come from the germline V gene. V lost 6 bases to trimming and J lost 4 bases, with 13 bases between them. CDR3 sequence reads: CASSRTQGNQPQHF. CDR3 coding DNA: TGTGCCAGCAGCCGTACTCAGGGAAATCAGCCCCAGCATTTT.

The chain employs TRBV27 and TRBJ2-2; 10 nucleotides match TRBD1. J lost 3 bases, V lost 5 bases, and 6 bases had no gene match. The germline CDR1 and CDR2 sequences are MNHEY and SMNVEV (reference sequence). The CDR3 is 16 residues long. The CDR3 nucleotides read TGTGCCAGCAGTCCCCGACAGGGGGCGGACACCGGGGAGCTGTTTTTT. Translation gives CASSPRQGADTGELFF.

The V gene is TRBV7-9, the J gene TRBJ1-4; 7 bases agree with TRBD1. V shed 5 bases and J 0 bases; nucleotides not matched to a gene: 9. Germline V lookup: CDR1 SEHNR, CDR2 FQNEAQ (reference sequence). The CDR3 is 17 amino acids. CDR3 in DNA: TGTGCCAGCAGCGACAGGGTCTGTTGCTCAACTAATGAAAAACTGTTTTTT. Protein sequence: CASSDRVCCSTNEKLFF.